Below are 9 T cell receptor beta chains sequenced from a single sample in a study of blood T cell repertoires in COVID-19 (dated by TCRdb to 2018 to 2020). Library generation was performed with the immunoSEQ multiplex PCR assay. In TCRdb, the immuneACCESS table is reduced to in-frame sequences with V and J assigned. These tables do not hold every clone; where another copy was compared, an unresolved V gene accounts for under half, and the others remain unexplained. The sample table records about 200,000 clones; about 86% of these occur just once. In total, the top ten clones hold about 0.81% of the sample. Sequenced: peripheral blood. These receptors were taken from a woman in her 70s with acute or convalescent COVID-19.

In its sample, this clone was seen once. The chain couples TRBV3-1 (or the pseudogene TRBV3-2) to TRBJ2-3; TRBD1 matches 7 bases. V shed 7 bases and J 1 base; nucleotides not matched to a gene: 5. Germline V CDR1 and CDR2: LGHDT, YNNKEL (reference sequence). This CDR3 is 14 amino acids long. CDR3 sequence reads: CASTDRAGTDTQYF. DNA for the CDR3: TGTGCCAGCACCGACAGGGCCGGCACAGATACGCAGTATTTT.

The chain is built from TRBV7-2 and TRBJ2-3, with TRBD2 matching over 10 bases. V lost 5 bases, J lost 2 bases, and 4 bases stayed unmatched. The CDR3 is 15 residues long. Germline V lookup: CDR1 SGHTA, CDR2 FQGNSA. CDR3 residues: CASSLLAGFTDTQYF. The CDR3 region has the DNA TGTGCCAGCAGCCTACTAGCGGGATTCACAGATACGCAGTATTTT.

The chain carries TRBV6-2 or TRBV6-3 and TRBJ2-3; TRBD2 matches 13 bases. The CDR3 length is 18 residues. V lost 2 bases and J lost 3; bases outside the gene matches: 8. Germline CDR1 and CDR2: MNHEY and SVGEGT. The CDR3 is CASSYGLGGLAGTDTQYF. As DNA, the CDR3 is TGTGCCAGCAGTTACGGATTAGGGGGACTAGCGGGAACAGATACGCAGTATTTT.

This rearrangement joins TRBV10-3 to TRBJ2-3; 9 bases match TRBD2. This CDR3 comprises 15 residues. V shed 6 bases and J 4 bases; nucleotides not matched to a gene: 8. In germline, CDR1 is ENHRY, CDR2 SYGVKD. The CDR3 region has the DNA TGTGCCATCAGCTTAGCGGGAGTAGACGCAGATACGCAGTATTTT. This translates into CAISLAGVDADTQYF.

The chain links TRBV18 to TRBJ1-1; D remains unclear. The V end lost 4 bases, the J end lost 0 bases, and 15 bases lay between the germline ends. Germline loops: CDR1 KGHSH, CDR2 LQKENI. The CDR3 spans 16 residues. The CDR3 bases are TGTGCCAGCTCACTTACTTTCGACACGTTGAACACTGAAGCTTTCTTT. Its translation is CASSLTFDTLNTEAFF.

The chain joins TRBV6-5 to TRBJ1-2, with D unclear. Germline V gene sequence: CDR1 MNHEY, CDR2 SVGAGI. This CDR3 comprises 14 residues. V was cut by 6 bases and J by 8 bases, with 19 bases left in between. CDR3 in amino acids: CASRPGKEVRGYTF. In DNA form, the CDR3 reads TGTGCCAGCAGACCGGGAAAAGAGGTGCGGGGCTACACCTTC.

The rearrangement uses TRBV11-2 and TRBJ1-2; weak D call: TRBD1 (6 bases). V was cut by 4 bases and J by 10 bases, with 16 bases left in between. Germline V gives CDR1 SGHAT, CDR2 FQNNGV. The length of the CDR3 is 13 residues. DNA for the CDR3: TGTGCCAGCAGCTCCCCCGCCGGGACAATCTACACCTTC. It specifies CASSSPAGTIYTF.

This clone was detected a few times. The chain has TRBV28 and TRBJ2-1; 12 positions agree with TRBD2. V trimming: 10 bases; J trimming: 5 bases; junction bases outside the gene matches: 9. The CDR3 runs 15 residues. Germline V gene data show CDR1 as MDHEN and CDR2 as SYDVKM. CDR3: CAIGTSGSLNNEQFF. In nucleotides, the CDR3 is TGTGCCATCGGGACTAGCGGGTCTCTGAACAATGAGCAGTTCTTC.

The genes are TRBV4-2 and TRBJ2-1; 9 bases are a match to TRBD2. The CDR3 runs 17 residues. V lost 5 bases and J lost 4; bases outside the gene matches: 12. CDR1 and CDR2 from the germline V gene are LGHNA and YNFKEQ. Here the CDR3 reads CASSSHSGSAWYNEQFF. The CDR3 bases are TGTGCCAGCAGCTCCCATAGCGGGAGTGCCTGGTACAATGAGCAGTTCTTC.